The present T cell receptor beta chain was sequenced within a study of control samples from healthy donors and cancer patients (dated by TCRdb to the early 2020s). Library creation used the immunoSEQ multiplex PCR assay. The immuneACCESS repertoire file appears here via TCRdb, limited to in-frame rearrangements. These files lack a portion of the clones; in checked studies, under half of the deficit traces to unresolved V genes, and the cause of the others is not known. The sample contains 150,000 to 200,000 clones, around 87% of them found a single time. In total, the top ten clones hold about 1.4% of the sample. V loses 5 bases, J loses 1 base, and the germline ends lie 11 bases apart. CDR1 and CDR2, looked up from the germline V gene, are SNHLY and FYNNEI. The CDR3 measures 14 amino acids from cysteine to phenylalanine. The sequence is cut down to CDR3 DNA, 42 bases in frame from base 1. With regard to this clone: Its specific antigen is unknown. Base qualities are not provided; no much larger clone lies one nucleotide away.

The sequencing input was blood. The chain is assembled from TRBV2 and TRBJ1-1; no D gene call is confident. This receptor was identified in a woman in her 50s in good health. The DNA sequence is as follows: TGTGCCAGCAGTTTGTTACGGCAGAACACTGAAGCTTTCTTT. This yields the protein CASSLLRQNTEAFF. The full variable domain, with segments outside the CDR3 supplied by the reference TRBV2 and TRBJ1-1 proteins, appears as EPEVTQTPSHQVTQMGQEVILRCVPISNHLYFYWYRQILGQKVEFLVSFYNNEISEKSEIFDDQFSVERPDGSNFTLKIRSTKLEDSAMYFCASSLLRQNTEAFFGQGTRLTVV.